This T cell receptor (beta chain) was identified during a study of vaccination and CD4 T cells after COVID-19. Treatment of the sample: roughly 10-day PBMC culture with coronavirus spike peptide pools or control peptides (ViraFEST assay). Positivity by PCR occurred from March to December 2020, a period that predated US Alpha, Beta and Delta variants. Cell culture was performed with approximately 1.8 million PBMCs per well in the presence of approximately 10 IU/ml IL-2 and 10 ug/ml peptide pools. The CDR3 contains 14 residues. Germline CDR1 reads LNHDA; CDR2 reads SQIVND (reference sequence). The V and J ends lost 7 bases and 5 bases, in that order; junction bases with no gene match: 4. The Oncomine TCR Beta short-read assay was applied to DNA of cultured CD4+ T cells. TCRdb ran MiXCR on the PCR reads and lists one entry per CDR3 protein. In the table there are about 20,000 distinct CDR3 sequences, around half of which are singletons.

Comments on this clonotype: Its specificity is not known.

The receptor was derived from a human donor who had recovered from COVID-19. The chain has TRBV19 and TRBJ2-3; 12 bases agree with TRBD2. Sample: CD4+ T cells from blood, cultured in vitro. CDR3 amino acids: CASTETSGGDTQYF. CDR3 nucleotide sequence: TGTGCCAGTACTGAGACTAGCGGGGGAGATACGCAGTATTTT.